Listed here are 30 T cell receptor beta chains from one sample, sequenced in a study of shared clonotypes between healthy human individuals (dated by TCRdb to the early 2020s). The library was obtained by the immunoSEQ multiplex PCR assay. TCRdb mirrors the immuneACCESS table, restricted to in-frame sequences. Some clones are absent from its copies; in checked studies, under half trace to an unresolved V gene, and the reason for the others is unknown. A total of fewer than 2.5 million clones appear in this sample, over 85% of them only once. Of the sample, 0.35% to 0.45% is held by the ten largest clones. Sequenced sample: naive CD4+ T cells from PBMCs. In the paper's terms, the cell subset or site label means: CD45RA+ positively selected. Receptors were obtained from a man aged 18 to 29 in good health. Some clones in this sample may be carry-over from other donors' samples.

The genes are TRBV2 and TRBJ2-2; TRBD1 is a possible D gene (7 bases). The CDR3 spans 14 residues. Germline CDR1 reads SNHLY; CDR2 reads FYNNEI. V lost 4 bases to trimming and J lost 4 bases, with 10 bases between them. The CDR3 loop is CASSAEGATGELFF. CDR3 bases: TGTGCCAGCAGTGCGGAGGGGGCCACCGGGGAGCTGTTTTTT.

V gene TRBV7-5 combines with J gene TRBJ1-5; the tabulated D call, TRBD1, remains unverified against the DNA. TRBV7-5 is reported as a pseudogene. The length of the CDR3 is 15 residues. The CDR3 DNA sequence: TGTGCCAGAAGCTTTGACAGGGAAACATTGCAGCCCCAGCATTTT. It encodes CARSFDRETLQPQHF.

V and J are TRBV5-4 and TRBJ2-7; 9 bases align to TRBD1. Germline V gene sequence: CDR1 SGHNT, CDR2 YYREEE (reference sequence). This CDR3 spans 15 amino acids. Trimming at V came to 0 bases and at J to 2 bases, leaving 3 bases not matched to a gene. The CDR3 DNA follows: TGTGCCAGCAGCTTGGGAAGGACAGGGGCCTACGAGCAGTACTTC. Translating it yields CASSLGRTGAYEQYF.

A note on this clone: Other DNA sequences from this sample encode an identical CDR3 as well. V is TRBV5-1 and J is TRBJ2-6; D unclear. There are 15 residues in the CDR3. Per germline, CDR1 SGHRS and CDR2 YFSETQ. The V and J ends lost 1 base and 0 bases respectively, with 5 bases between them. The CDR3 DNA reads as TGCGCCAGCAGCTTGACAATCTCTGGGGCCAACGTCCTGACTTTC. This translates into CASSLTISGANVLTF.

CDR3 amino acids: CASSDLRRTDTQYF. The CDR3, as DNA: TGTGCCAGCAGTGATCTAAGGCGTACAGATACGCAGTATTTT. V gene TRBV6-1 combines with J gene TRBJ2-3; D unresolved. This CDR3 has 14 amino acids. Germline assignment: CDR1 MNHNS and CDR2 SASEGT. Trimming stripped 3 bases from V and 3 bases from J, with 10 bases between.

This chain links TRBV28 with TRBJ2-7, with D maybe TRBD2 (6 bases). The CDR3 is made up of 13 amino acids. Per the germline V gene, CDR1 is MDHEN and CDR2 is SYDVKM. V was shortened by 8 bases and J by 9 bases, with 20 bases between the two germline ends. The CDR3: CASSTPGVFVQYF. As DNA, the CDR3 is TGTGCCAGCTCCACTCCGGGAGTCTTTGTGCAGTACTTC.

This chain uses TRBV10-3 with TRBJ2-3; TRBD2 might be the D (7 bases). With 1 base removed from V and 1 base from J, the gap between germline ends came to 9 bases. CDR1 and CDR2 from the germline V gene are ENHRY and SYGVKD. The CDR3 runs to 15 residues. CDR3 nucleotide sequence: TGTGCCATCAGTGAGTGGCGGGGGCGCACAGATACGCAGTATTTT. Amino acid sequence: CAISEWRGRTDTQYF.

This chain connects TRBV18 to TRBJ2-5; possibly TRBD2 for D (6 bases). Gene TRBJ2-7 matches the end of the DNA better, so the J call may be wrong. CDR3 length equals 15 residues. Germline V gene data show CDR1 as KGHSH and CDR2 as LQKENI. CDR3 region: CASSPPTSSSYEQYF. The CDR3 bases are TGTGCCAGCTCACCACCTACTAGCTCCTCCTACGAGCAGTACTTC.

This clone was observed a single time. This sample includes further DNA sequences coding for the same CDR3. The chain carries TRBV7-9 and TRBJ2-1, with TRBD2 matching over 7 bases. V shed 1 base, J shed 2 bases, and the junction held 2 bases outside the gene matches. Germline V lookup: CDR1 SEHNR, CDR2 FQNEAQ (reference sequence). CDR3 size: 15 residues. CDR3 in amino acids: CASSLGGRAYNEQFF. CDR3 nucleotides: TGTGCCAGCAGCTTAGGGGGGAGGGCCTACAATGAGCAGTTCTTC.

The chain joins TRBV30 to TRBJ1-1; possibly TRBD1 for D (6 bases). CDR1 GTSNPN and CDR2 SVGIG come from the germline V gene (reference sequence). The V end lost 5 bases, the J end lost 8 bases, and 21 bases lay between the germline ends. The CDR3 loop spans 14 amino acids. The CDR3 sequence: CAWGAVPFGGEAFF. CDR3 nucleotides: TGTGCCTGGGGGGCAGTCCCCTTCGGGGGCGAAGCTTTCTTT.

As for this clone: Other DNA sequences in this sample translate to the same CDR3. The chain joins TRBV18 to TRBJ1-5; D unclear. CDR1 and CDR2 from the germline V gene are KGHSH and LQKENI. The CDR3 is made up of 13 amino acids. V was clipped by 1 base and J by 2 bases, with 3 bases between them. The CDR3 bases are TGTGCCAGCTCACCACAGCGCAATCAGCCCCAGCATTTT. As protein: CASSPQRNQPQHF.

The V call is TRBV29-1, the J call TRBJ2-7; D ambiguous. The CDR3 consists of 12 residues. Looked up from germline, CDR1 is SQVTM and CDR2 is ANQGSEA. The V end was cut by 6 bases, the J end by 2 bases, with 11 bases between. The CDR3 bases are TGCAGCGTCTTGACTGAGACCTACGAGCAGTACTTC. Encoded protein: CSVLTETYEQYF.

This chain joins TRBV11-1 and TRBJ2-1; 12 bases match TRBD2. The CDR3 is 17 amino acids. CDR1 is SGHAT, CDR2 FQDESV, per germline (reference sequence). V gave up 5 bases and J gave up 6 bases; unmatched junction bases: 11. The CDR3 DNA reads as TGTGCCAGCAGCATCCCTCTAGCGGGAGGGCCTTCCAATGAGCAGTTCTTC. It yields the protein CASSIPLAGGPSNEQFF.

The chain uses TRBV5-1 and TRBJ2-7; D not certain. The CDR3 sequence is 15 residues long. V was cut by 1 base and J by 1 base, with 12 bases left in between. Germline values: CDR1 SGHRS, CDR2 YFSETQ. For the CDR3, the DNA is TGCGCCAGCAGCTTGTTAGGCCCAGGATCCTACGAGCAGTACTTC. The encoded protein is CASSLLGPGSYEQYF.

This clone was seen once. The V gene is TRBV6-5, the J gene TRBJ2-7; 13 bases agree with TRBD2. Germline V gene lookup returns CDR1 MNHEY and CDR2 SVGAGI. Trimming removed 4 bases from V and 4 bases from J; junction bases left unmatched: 4. This CDR3 is 15 amino acids long. The chain's CDR3 is CASSLTSGRNYEQYF. The CDR3 nucleotides read TGTGCCAGCAGTTTGACTAGCGGGAGGAATTACGAGCAGTACTTC.

V gene TRBV7-3 combines with J gene TRBJ2-7; 16 nucleotides agree with TRBD2. The CDR3 loop spans 21 amino acids. The germline V gene encodes CDR1 SGHTA and CDR2 FQGTGA. The ends lost 5 bases at V and 4 bases at J; junction bases unmatched: 20. The CDR3: CASSDRRAPGLAGGPWYEQYF. DNA for the CDR3: TGTGCCAGCAGCGACCGAAGGGCACCGGGACTAGCGGGAGGGCCGTGGTACGAGCAGTACTTC.

The rearrangement links TRBV4-2 to TRBJ2-7, with D perhaps matching TRBD2 (5 bases). The germline V gene encodes CDR1 LGHNA and CDR2 YNFKEQ. Trimming removed 0 bases at V and 0 bases at J, with 21 bases between. The length of the CDR3 is 19 residues. The DNA for the CDR3 is TGTGCCAGCAGCCAAGACGGGATTTTAAGCGGCCCTCACTCCTACGAGCAGTACTTC. This encodes CASSQDGILSGPHSYEQYF.

With regard to this clone: Other DNA sequences within the sample encode an identical CDR3. The J gene is TRBJ2-1, the V gene TRBV5-1; 15 bases fit TRBD2. The CDR3 has 16 amino acids. V shed 5 bases and J 7 bases; nucleotides not matched to a gene: 7. Germline loops: CDR1 SGHRS, CDR2 YFSETQ. The CDR3 loop reads CASSPGLAGGRNEQFF. Written as DNA, the CDR3 is TGCGCCAGCAGTCCGGGACTAGCGGGAGGTCGGAATGAGCAGTTCTTC.

The chain carries TRBV25-1 and TRBJ1-3, with 7 bases that match TRBD1. The CDR3 length is 15 residues. With 3 bases clipped from V and 3 bases from J, the junction kept 5 bases outside the gene matches. Germline assignment: CDR1 MGHDK and CDR2 SYGVNS. This CDR3 reads CASSDTTGSGNTIYF. DNA of the CDR3: TGTGCCAGCAGTGATACGACAGGGAGTGGAAACACCATATATTTT.

The V call is TRBV5-1, the J call TRBJ1-1; D possibly corresponds to TRBD1 (6 bases). V was pared by 3 bases and J by 5 bases, with 20 bases between. This CDR3 has 16 amino acids. CDR1 and CDR2 (germline): SGHRS, YFSETQ. CDR3 coding DNA: TGCGCCAGCAGCTCCCTAGGAGGGGGGGCCCTAACTGAAGCTTTCTTT. Its protein product is CASSSLGGGALTEAFF.

The chain couples TRBV4-2 to TRBJ1-3; perhaps TRBD1 as D (5 bases). The germline V gene has CDR1 LGHNA and CDR2 YNFKEQ. CDR3 length: 17 amino acids. V lost 0 bases, J lost 4 bases, and 16 bases lay in between. The CDR3 DNA is TGTGCCAGCAGCCAAGAGACTGATTGGGCAGGGGGAAACACCATATATTTT. Protein: CASSQETDWAGGNTIYF.

This chain's CDR3 is CASSLARLVDTDTQYF. CDR3 DNA sequence: TGTGCCAGCAGCTTAGCGCGACTAGTAGACACAGATACGCAGTATTTT. V usage is TRBV7-2 and J usage is TRBJ2-3; maybe TRBD2 (6 bases). The germline CDR1 and CDR2 sequences are SGHTA and FQGNSA. Between the trimmed V and J ends, which lost 0 bases and 2 bases, there was a span of 12 bases. CDR3 length: 16 amino acids.

The chain carries TRBV5-1 and TRBJ1-1; D is uncertain. The CDR3 runs 14 residues. V lost 3 bases and J 1 base, leaving 10 bases between the germline ends. The germline V gene encodes CDR1 SGHRS and CDR2 YFSETQ. CDR3: CASSYYSPNTEAFF. For the CDR3, the DNA is TGCGCCAGCAGCTACTACAGCCCGAACACTGAAGCTTTCTTT.

Details on this clone: At the DNA level, this CDR3 is encoded by other sequences in the same sample as well. The rearrangement uses TRBV7-3 and TRBJ2-7; D tentatively fits TRBD1 or TRBD2 (5 bases each). The CDR3 is 13 residues long. Germline CDR1 SGHTA, CDR2 FQGTGA. The V end was cut by 2 bases, the J end by 6 bases, with 11 bases between. CDR3 loop: CASSLLGVGEQYF. The CDR3 coding sequence is TGTGCCAGCAGCTTACTGGGGGTCGGCGAGCAGTACTTC.

The V gene is TRBV5-4, the J gene TRBJ1-4, with TRBD1 matching over 7 bases. V was pared by 0 bases and J by 7 bases, with 6 bases of the junction left unmatched. CDR1 is SGHNT and CDR2 is YYREEE in the germline V gene (reference sequence). This CDR3 has 15 amino acids. CDR3: CASSLARGESEKLFF. CDR3 coding DNA: TGTGCCAGCAGCTTGGCCAGGGGGGAATCTGAAAAACTGTTTTTT.

The rearrangement joins TRBV15 to TRBJ2-3; the D call may be TRBD1 or TRBD2 (5 bases each). This CDR3 is 15 amino acids long. Germline lookup yields CDR1 LNHNV and CDR2 YYDKDF (reference sequence). V was trimmed by 1 base and J by 2 bases, leaving 10 bases between them. The CDR3 reads CATSRGGTHTDTQYF. The CDR3 bases are TGTGCCACCAGCAGAGGTGGGACCCACACAGATACGCAGTATTTT.

The CDR3, as DNA: TGTGCCAGCAGCCAAGAGACGGTCCTACCGGAGCAGTACTTC. This translates into CASSQETVLPEQYF. The chain joins TRBV4-2 to TRBJ2-7; D remains ambiguous. The CDR3 is 14 amino acids. Trimming removed 0 bases from V and 7 bases from J, with 13 bases in between. The germline V gene has CDR1 LGHNA and CDR2 YNFKEQ.

V is TRBV28 and J is TRBJ2-1; 9 nucleotides agree with TRBD2. V shed 8 bases and J 4 bases; nucleotides not matched to a gene: 12. Per germline, CDR1 MDHEN and CDR2 SYDVKM. CDR3 length: 16 amino acids. CDR3 in DNA: TGTGCCAGCCGAGTTGGTGGCGGGAGGGAATACAATGAGCAGTTCTTC. Its protein is CASRVGGGREYNEQFF.

The chain couples TRBV7-3 to TRBJ2-2; D unclear. V was trimmed by 1 base and J by 5 bases, leaving 8 bases between them. This CDR3 is 14 amino acids long. Germline CDR1 reads SGHTA; CDR2 reads FQGTGA. The CDR3 here is CASSLITETGELFF. The CDR3 DNA follows: TGTGCCAGCAGCTTAATCACAGAAACCGGGGAGCTGTTTTTT.

V and J are TRBV29-1 and TRBJ2-7; 7 positions agree with TRBD2. This CDR3 spans 13 amino acids. With 4 bases clipped from V and 0 bases from J, the junction kept 3 bases outside the gene matches. Germline CDR1 is SQVTM and CDR2 is ANQGSEA. This chain's CDR3 is CSVGASGSYEQYF. CDR3 bases: TGCAGCGTTGGTGCTAGCGGCTCCTACGAGCAGTACTTC.